The rows below give T cell receptor beta chains drawn from one sample of a study of sequential checkpoint blockade in melanoma. The table came from immunoSEQ multiplex PCR; TCRdb's copy has only in-frame clones and leaves some out. The table lists 9,500 to 15,000 clones, 82% of them singletons. Sequencing used CD8+ T cells sorted from blood (inferred from file names), obtained from a patient given nivolumab and ipilimumab in sequence. The receptors shown here come from a human donor with melanoma. The CDR3 runs from the conserved cysteine through the conserved F or W. For some rows the clone size is stated as once, few or many, or as a class when expanded; others skip it.

V gene: TRBV6-5; CDR3 length: 15; J gene: TRBJ2-3; clone size: -; CDR3 protein: CASSPDRGVTDTQYF
V gene: TRBV5-1; CDR3 length: 12; J gene: TRBJ2-7; clone size: -; CDR3 protein: CASRSSSYEQYF
V gene: TRBV30; CDR3 length: 14; J gene: TRBJ1-2; clone size: -; CDR3 protein: CAWSVVTVNYGYTF
V gene: TRBV5-6; CDR3 length: 14; J gene: TRBJ2-5; clone size: -; CDR3 protein: CASSLEAGGETQYF
V gene: TRBV5-5; CDR3 length: 13; J gene: TRBJ2-7; clone size: -; CDR3 protein: CASSLPGSPEQYF
V gene: TRBV19; CDR3 length: 12; J gene: TRBJ1-2; clone size: few; CDR3 protein: CASGQGLRGYTF
V gene: TRBV7-9; CDR3 length: 13; J gene: TRBJ2-3; clone size: -; CDR3 protein: CASSLPRQGPQYF
V gene: TRBV28; CDR3 length: 15; J gene: TRBJ2-5; clone size: -; CDR3 protein: CASSPRTGGRETQYF
V gene: TRBV27; CDR3 length: 14; J gene: TRBJ1-5; clone size: -; CDR3 protein: CASTSGEGHQPQHF
V gene: TRBV12-5; CDR3 length: 17; J gene: TRBJ1-5; clone size: -; CDR3 protein: CASGLVRDRVGNQPQHF
V gene: TRBV19; CDR3 length: 15; J gene: TRBJ2-1; clone size: -; CDR3 protein: CASSRPGVIYNEQFF
V gene: TRBV27; CDR3 length: 14; J gene: TRBJ2-5; clone size: -; CDR3 protein: CASSFQGAWETQYF
V gene: TRBV4-1; CDR3 length: 15; J gene: TRBJ2-1; clone size: -; CDR3 protein: CASSQDSGGADEQFF
V gene: TRBV5-1; CDR3 length: 13; J gene: TRBJ2-7; clone size: -; CDR3 protein: CASSVGLFYEQYF
V gene: TRBV25-1; CDR3 length: 13; J gene: TRBJ1-1; clone size: -; CDR3 protein: CASSSTGGTGAFF
V gene: TRBV29-1; CDR3 length: 13; J gene: TRBJ2-1; clone size: -; CDR3 protein: CSVRTSGYNEQFF
V gene: TRBV11-2; CDR3 length: 12; J gene: TRBJ2-5; clone size: few; CDR3 protein: CASSSGSETQYF
V gene: TRBV2; CDR3 length: 15; J gene: TRBJ1-2; clone size: -; CDR3 protein: CASRGQTGSDYGYTF
V gene: TRBV5-1; CDR3 length: 16; J gene: TRBJ2-1; clone size: -; CDR3 protein: CASSSRTSRPYNEQFF
V gene: TRBV28; CDR3 length: 14; J gene: TRBJ2-7; clone size: -; CDR3 protein: CASSPSGLTYEQYF
V gene: TRBV6-4; CDR3 length: 14; J gene: TRBJ2-7; clone size: few; CDR3 protein: CASSETGGEYEQYF
V gene: TRBV29-1; CDR3 length: 13; J gene: TRBJ2-1; clone size: -; CDR3 protein: CSVEISRGYEQFF
V gene: TRBV6-4; CDR3 length: 13; J gene: TRBJ1-1; clone size: large; CDR3 protein: CASSPTANTEAFF
V gene: TRBV19; CDR3 length: 15; J gene: TRBJ1-2; clone size: -; CDR3 protein: CASTPLLGQGWGYTF
V gene: TRBV27; CDR3 length: 13; J gene: TRBJ2-7; clone size: -; CDR3 protein: CATSTGASYEQYF
V gene: TRBV7-9; CDR3 length: 11; J gene: TRBJ1-2; clone size: medium-sized; CDR3 protein: CASEGARGYTF
V gene: TRBV2; CDR3 length: 10; J gene: TRBJ2-7; clone size: -; CDR3 protein: CASQGYEQYF
V gene: TRBV28; CDR3 length: 15; J gene: TRBJ2-7; clone size: -; CDR3 protein: CASSQYKGGWYEQYF
V gene: TRBV4-1; CDR3 length: 15; J gene: TRBJ2-3; clone size: once; CDR3 protein: CASSQEGPQREVQYF
V gene: TRBV28; CDR3 length: 17; J gene: TRBJ1-5; clone size: -; CDR3 protein: CASSSESRTGFNQPQHF
V gene: TRBV7-2; CDR3 length: 14; J gene: TRBJ1-5; clone size: -; CDR3 protein: CASSSRGGNQPQHF
V gene: TRBV28; CDR3 length: 13; J gene: TRBJ1-1; clone size: -; CDR3 protein: CASRQGSRTEAFF
V gene: TRBV27; CDR3 length: 15; J gene: TRBJ2-3; clone size: -; CDR3 protein: CASSSPPAGVDTQYF